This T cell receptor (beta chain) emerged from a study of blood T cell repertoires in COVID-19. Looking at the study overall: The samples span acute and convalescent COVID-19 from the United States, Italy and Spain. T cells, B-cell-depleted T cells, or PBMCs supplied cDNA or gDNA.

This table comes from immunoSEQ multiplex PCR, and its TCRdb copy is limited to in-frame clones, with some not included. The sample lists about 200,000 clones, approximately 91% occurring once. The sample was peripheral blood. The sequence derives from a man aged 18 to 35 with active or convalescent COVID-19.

The CDR3 protein is CASSQLPTRKNTGELFF. The CDR3 DNA reads TGCGCCAGCAGCCAATTACCGACTAGAAAAAACACCGGGGAGCTGTTTTTT. The rearrangement uses TRBV4-1 and TRBJ2-2; D possibly corresponds to TRBD2 (6 bases). V lost 2 bases and J lost 2, with 15 bases in between. The CDR3 totals 17 residues. Per germline, CDR1 MGHRA and CDR2 YSYEKL.